This T cell receptor (beta chain) was documented in a study of human versus mouse CDR3 diversity and MHC coevolution (TCRdb year 2017). In terms of the full investigation: The immunoSEQ assay was reported to detect one in 200,000 T cells and to minimize multiplex PCR amplification bias. Across the mouse and human samples, each sample yielded between roughly 5.5 x 10^6 and 1.6 x 10^7 valid reads. Human naive CD4 T cell repertoires served as a reference for TCR selection on multiple MHC II alleles, compared against human-TCR-locus transgenic mice with single MHC II. Three healthy volunteer blood donors made up the human cohort, with one aged 30 to 40, one aged 40 to 50 and one aged 60 to 70 at collection. Broad study findings and their caveats: The largest TCR beta repertoire according to iCHAO1 estimates belonged to humans, at about 1.6 million clonotypes, a result attributed likely to selection by multiple MHC II molecules. Because human T cells were selected on several MHC II alleles, repertoire diversity was not considered directly comparable between humans and mice. On average, humans had more CDR3 deletions and insertions than mice did, pointing to greater exonuclease and TdT activity. The lowest clonal inequality scores among all compared groups were observed in most of the three human donors.

The QIAGEN blood and tissue kit was used to extract genomic DNA from the sorted cells, and that DNA was then quantified on a NanoDrop 1000. TCR alpha and beta chains were deep sequenced and quantified on the immunoSEQ platform using multiplex PCR of genomic DNA. As for the authors' bioinformatics: IMGT gene and region definitions were used for annotation of the TCR sequences. Out-of-frame rearrangements were used as a proxy for the preselection repertoire and compared with in-frame clonotypes. The iCHAO1 estimator supplied with the immunoSEQ platform was used to estimate repertoire size. Clonal inequality was measured with a Gini index on in-frame amino acid clonotypes, based on the Lorenz curve. Shared clonotypes were counted with the intersect function of the R package tcR, and similarity was scored with the Jaccard index. Principal component analysis of V, J and V-J usage frequencies was run with the R prcomp function without normalization. This immuneACCESS table, as held by TCRdb, lists in-frame sequences with V and J called but not all clones. Of the missing ones, under half trace to an unresolved V gene in checked studies; the others have no known cause. V and J calls and clone size are as listed in that table; D and trimming were resolved from the DNA. The sample data list about 80,000 clones, and around 93% of these were observed just once. The biggest ten clones account for 1.2% to 1.5% of the sample.

Fluorescence-activated cell sorting was used to pull naive CD4 T cells, meaning cells that were CD45RO-negative and CD62L-positive, out of the PBMCs. Approximately 50 ml of fresh peripheral blood was collected from each donor, and PBMCs were isolated by Ficoll density centrifugation. All samples were sorted on a FACSAria III instrument and reached purity above 95%. As regards this clone: Its binding antigen is unknown. No much larger clone exists at a distance of one base, and base qualities are not known.

The CDR3 runs 15 amino acids, cysteine and phenylalanine included. The DNA shown is the 45-base CDR3, in frame from base 1. From V the trimming removes 0 bases and from J it removes 4 bases, while the gene matches leave 5 bases of the junction unaccounted for. CDR1 and CDR2, per the germline V gene, are SGDLS and YYNGEE. The chain joins TRBV9 to TRBJ2-5, with 8 bases aligning to TRBD2. The receptor's source is a person between 30 and 69 years old in good health. Sequenced: naive CD4+ T cells from blood. The label giving this sample's cell subset or site can be read as: CD45RO-negative CD62L-positive naive CD4 T cells. The nucleotide sequence reads TGTGCCAGCAGCGTAGGAGGGAGCGGGGGAGAGACCCAGTACTTC. It specifies CASSVGGSGGETQYF.